This T cell receptor beta chain was captured by sequencing in a study of blood T cell repertoires in COVID-19. CDR3 length: 16 residues. The V gene end was trimmed by 1 base and the J gene end by 5 bases; junction bases not matched to a gene: 5. The germline V gene encodes CDR1 LNHNV and CDR2 YYDKDF (reference sequence). Categorization into cohorts depended on clinical history that participants reported. Sequenced by immunoSEQ multiplex PCR; TCRdb stores in-frame clones only, minus some. The sample lists hundreds of thousands of clones; roughly nine tenths were seen once. Sequences were obtained from PBMCs or T cells enriched from blood (not recorded which). The chain uses TRBV15 and TRBJ1-6, with 7 bases matching TRBD1. The clonotype comes from a man between 18 and 35 years old who had recovered from COVID-19. The CDR3 sequence is CATSRATGADNSPLHF. The CDR3 nucleotides are TGTGCCACCAGCAGAGCTACAGGGGCGGATAATTCACCCCTCCACTTT.